This T cell receptor (beta chain) stems from a study of cytotoxic CD8 clonotypes in ibrutinib-treated CLL. Study results and caveats: Clonality was higher at ibrutinib response and returned toward baseline at progression.

Investigators sought sequencing depths of between 1 in 200,000 and 1 in 1 million T cells. Only in-frame clones appear in the TCRdb table, and some are missing; sequencing was by immunoSEQ multiplex PCR. There are about 97,000 clones in the sample; 75% to 80% occur only once, and approximately 25% lies in the top ten. V was pared by 4 bases and J by 6 bases, with 12 bases between. Germline V gene lookup returns CDR1 KGHSH and CDR2 LQKENI. The CDR3 is made up of 13 amino acids. A remark on this clone: What it binds is not known.

The chain combines TRBV18 with TRBJ1-2; D not certain. The TCR sequence derives from a human donor with chronic lymphocytic leukemia. Specimen: PBMCs, collected after 24 months of ibrutinib treatment. Here the CDR3 DNA reads TGTGCCAGCTCACTAATGGACGAAAATGGCTACACCTTC. It encodes CASSLMDENGYTF.